This TCR beta chain came from a study of T-cell memory formation after mild COVID-19. The wider study: TCR clusters mostly belonged to single donors. Study-wide findings and caveats: Confirmation was lacking for SARS-CoV-2 specificity of second-wave clones that peaked on day 37. Clones shrinking between day 15 and 85 showed a balanced CD4/CD8 split, and those that grew later tilted toward CD4+.

Constant-segment primers served in 5'RACE that generated TCR alpha and TCR beta cDNA libraries bearing sample barcodes and UMIs. Each CDR3 protein gets one entry after TCRdb re-called the 5' RACE reads with MiXCR. The sample holds 300,000 to 400,000 distinct CDR3 sequences, approximately 15% seen once. Trimming removed 1 base from V and 5 bases from J, with 12 bases in between. Germline loops: CDR1 SGHVS, CDR2 FNYEAQ. The CDR3 runs to 14 residues. The table lists this clonotype with a few counts. The antigen remains undetermined. The sample taken for sequencing was PBMCs or a T cell subset sorted from them (not recorded which). The gene calls are TRBV7-6 and TRBJ2-7; TRBD2 is a possible D gene (5 bases). The receptor comes from a man aged 18 to 30 who had mild COVID-19 (a few samples of this study predate the infection). Cell type and time point are not known. The DNA for the CDR3 is TGTGCCAGCAGCTTAGTTGGGGAGTGGGACGAGCAGTACGTC. The encoded protein is CASSLVGEWDEQYV.